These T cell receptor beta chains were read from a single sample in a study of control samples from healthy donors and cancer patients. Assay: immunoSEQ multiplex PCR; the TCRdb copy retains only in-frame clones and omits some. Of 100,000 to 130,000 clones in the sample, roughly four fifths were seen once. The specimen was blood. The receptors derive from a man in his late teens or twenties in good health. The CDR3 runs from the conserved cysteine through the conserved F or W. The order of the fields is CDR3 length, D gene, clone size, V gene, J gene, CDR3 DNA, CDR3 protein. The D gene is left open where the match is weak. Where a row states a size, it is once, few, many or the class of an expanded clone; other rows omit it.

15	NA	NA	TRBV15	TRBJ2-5	TGTGCCACCAGCAGAGATCAGGGGGGCCTGGAGACCCAGTACTTC	CATSRDQGGLETQYF
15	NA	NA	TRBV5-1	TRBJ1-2	TGCGCCAGCAGCTTGACCAGGGCCCCTGGCTATGGCTACACCTTC	CASSLTRAPGYGYTF
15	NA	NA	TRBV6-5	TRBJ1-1	TGTGCCAGCAGCGCGGACAGCGTTTTGAACACTGAAGCTTTCTTT	CASSADSVLNTEAFF
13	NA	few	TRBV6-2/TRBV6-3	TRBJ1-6	TGTGCCAGCAGCAACCGGGAAGATTCACCCCTCCACTTT	CASSNREDSPLHF
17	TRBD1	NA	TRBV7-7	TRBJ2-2	TGTGCTAGCAGCTTGGAACGGACAGGGGCGGCCACCGGGGAGCTGTTTTTT	CASSLERTGAATGELFF
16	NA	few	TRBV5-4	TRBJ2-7	TGTGCCAGCAGCTGGGGGGCTGGGGCGACGCCCTACGAGCAGTACTTC	CASSWGAGATPYEQYF
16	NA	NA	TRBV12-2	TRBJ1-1	TGTGCAAGTCGCGCGCCCGTGGACAGGTCGAACACTGAAGCTTTCTTT	CASRAPVDRSNTEAFF
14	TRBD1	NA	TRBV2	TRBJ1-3	TGTGCCAGCAGTTCACAGGGGTTGGGAAACACCATATATTTT	CASSSQGLGNTIYF
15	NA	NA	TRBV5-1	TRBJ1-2	TGCGCCAGCAGCTTGGGTGAGCCGGGGGCGGTCGGCTACACCTTC	CASSLGEPGAVGYTF
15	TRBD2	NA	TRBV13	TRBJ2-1	TGTGCCAGCAGCGGGCCTAGCGGCTCCTACAATGAGCAGTTCTTC	CASSGPSGSYNEQFF
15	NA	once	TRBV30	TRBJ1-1	TGTGCCTGGGGTCTCTGGGCAGGGCTTAACACTGAAGCTTTCTTT	CAWGLWAGLNTEAFF
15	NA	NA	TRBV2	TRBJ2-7	TGTGCCAGCAGTGGGGACACGGGGGGTCACTACGAGCAGTACTTC	CASSGDTGGHYEQYF
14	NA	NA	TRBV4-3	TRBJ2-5	TGCGCCAGCAGCCCATGGGGGGCCGCAGAGACCCAGTACTTC	CASSPWGAAETQYF
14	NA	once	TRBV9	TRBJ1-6	TGTGCCAGCAGCGTAGATGCCGAAAATTCACCCCTCCACTTT	CASSVDAENSPLHF
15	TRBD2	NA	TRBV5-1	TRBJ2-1	TGCGCCAGCAGCTTGACTAGCGGGGGGGCCATTGAGCAGTTCTTC	CASSLTSGGAIEQFF
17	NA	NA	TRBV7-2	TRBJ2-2	TGTGCTAGCAGCTTTGAGGACCGGGGGTGGAGGACCGGGGAGCTGTTTTTT	CASSFEDRGWRTGELFF
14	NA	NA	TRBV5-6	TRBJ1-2	TGTGCCAGCAGCTTGGACGGGGGGCGTTATGGCTACACCTTC	CASSLDGGRYGYTF
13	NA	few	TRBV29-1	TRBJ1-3	TGCAGCGTAAGGACAGACTCCGGAAACACCATATATTTT	CSVRTDSGNTIYF
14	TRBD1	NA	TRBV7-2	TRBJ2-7	TGTGCCAGCTCCTTGGGACAGGGGGTTCCCAAGCAGTACTTC	CASSLGQGVPKQYF
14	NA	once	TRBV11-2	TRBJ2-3	TGTGCCAGCAGCCAAAGGGGGGGGACGGATACGCAGTATTTT	CASSQRGGTDTQYF
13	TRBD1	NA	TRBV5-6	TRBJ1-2	TGTGCCAGCAGCCGGGACAGGGGCTATGGCTACACCTTC	CASSRDRGYGYTF
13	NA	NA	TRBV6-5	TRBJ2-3	TGTGCCACCGGGGCCCCCCGGACAGATACGCAGTATTTT	CATGAPRTDTQYF
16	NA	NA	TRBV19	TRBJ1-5	TGTGCCAGTAGTATGTCGACTGCACCGGGTCTTCAGCCCCAGCATTTT	CASSMSTAPGLQPQHF